This T cell receptor (beta chain) derives from a study of CD8 T cells in Susac syndrome. Sequencing of TCR beta was performed on blood CD8+ T cells and on blood CD4+ T cells. With random hexamers, reverse transcription was performed on about 0.5 to 1 ug of RNA. The method of amplification for TCR beta CDR3 was immunoSEQ multiplex PCR, covering 54 Vbeta and 13 Jbeta. TCRdb independently ran MiXCR on the immunoSEQ multiplex PCR reads; one entry per CDR3 protein. The sample lists about 250,000 distinct CDR3 sequences; around 93% were seen once. This clonotype was detected only once. The TCR originated in a human donor with multiple sclerosis. Sequenced sample: CD4+ T cells from PBMCs.

The CDR3 loop reads CAWSVGTQETQYF. DNA for the CDR3: TGTGCCTGGAGCGTAGGAACTCAAGAGACCCAGTACTTC. This sequence joins TRBV30 and TRBJ2-5; D ambiguous. In germline, CDR1 is GTSNPN, CDR2 SVGIG (reference sequence). V was trimmed by 3 bases and J by 2 bases, leaving 10 bases between them. The length of the CDR3 is 13 residues.